These T cell receptor beta chains were read from a single sample in a study of control samples from healthy donors and cancer patients. Assay: immunoSEQ multiplex PCR; the TCRdb copy retains only in-frame clones and omits some. The data contain 150,000 to 200,000 clones, 90% to 95% of them singletons. What was sequenced was blood. The receptors shown here come from a man aged 30-40 years in good health. The CDR3 runs from the conserved cysteine through the conserved F or W. A D gene is named only where the DNA matches it firmly. The size of a clone is reported for some rows only, either as once, few or many, or as a class for expanded clones.

NA,TRBV2,TRBJ2-5,TRBD1,TGTGCCAGCACCAGAACAGGGGCCGAGACCCAGTACTTC,CASTRTGAETQYF
NA,TRBV4-1,TRBJ1-2,TRBD1,TGCGCCAGCAGCCAAGATACAGGGGTGGGGGGCTACACCTTC,CASSQDTGVGGYTF
NA,TRBV6-1,TRBJ1-5,TRBD1,TGTGCCAGCAGTGAACGGGGCGGGACAGGAGCCCAGCCCCAGCATTTT,CASSERGGTGAQPQHF
NA,TRBV15,TRBJ2-5,NA,TGTGCCACCAGCCAGACCCCCGGACAAATCCAAGAGACCCAGTACTTC,CATSQTPGQIQETQYF
NA,TRBV6-5,TRBJ2-2,NA,TGTGCCAGCAGCCCGGGACACTCGAACACCGGGGAGCTGTTTTTT,CASSPGHSNTGELFF
NA,TRBV2,TRBJ1-5,NA,TGTGCCAGCAGTGGGCGGAACAATCAGCCCCAGCATTTT,CASSGRNNQPQHF
NA,TRBV7-6,TRBJ2-1,TRBD2,TGTGCCAGCAGCGAGTCATTCGGGGGGGCACGCAATGAGCAGTTCTTC,CASSESFGGARNEQFF
NA,TRBV5-4,TRBJ2-7,NA,TGTGCCAGCAGCTCGTCCTCAGGGAGCTTCCCCTACGAGCAGTACTTC,CASSSSSGSFPYEQYF
once,TRBV2,TRBJ1-1,TRBD1,TGTGCCAGCGCGCCCACAGGGGGCGCATCGAACACTGAAGCTTTCTTT,CASAPTGGASNTEAFF
NA,TRBV9,TRBJ2-1,TRBD2,TGTGCCAGCAGCGTAGGACTAGCGGAGTACAATGAGCAGTTCTTC,CASSVGLAEYNEQFF
NA,TRBV10-3,TRBJ2-1,TRBD2,TGTGCCATCAGTAAAGGGACTAGCGGCTACAATGAGCAGTTCTTC,CAISKGTSGYNEQFF
NA,TRBV7-2,TRBJ2-7,TRBD2,TGTGCCAGCAGGACTAGCGGGGGCACCTACGAGCAGTACTTC,CASRTSGGTYEQYF
NA,TRBV30,TRBJ1-4,NA,TGTGCCTGTAGGAAGGGTCGAGCTAATGAAAAACTGTTTTTT,CACRKGRANEKLFF
NA,TRBV10-3,TRBJ1-5,TRBD1,TGTGCCATCAGTGAAGGACAGGGGGACAATCAGCCCCAGCATTTT,CAISEGQGDNQPQHF
NA,TRBV15,TRBJ2-3,TRBD2,TGTGCCACCAGCAGCGGACTAGCGGGGGGCACAGATACGCAGTATTTT,CATSSGLAGGTDTQYF
NA,TRBV7-9,TRBJ2-1,NA,TGTGCCAGCAGCCCGAAGAGTAGCGATGGCTACAATGAGCAGTTCTTC,CASSPKSSDGYNEQFF
NA,TRBV1,TRBJ2-4,NA,TGCACCAGCAGTCTAACTAGCGGGAGAACCAAAAACATTCAGTACTTC,CTSSLTSGRTKNIQYF
NA,TRBV5-1,TRBJ2-5,TRBD2,TGCGCCAGCAGCTGCGGGGCGGGGGGGTCAGAGACCCAGTACTTC,CASSCGAGGSETQYF
once,TRBV14,TRBJ2-5,NA,TGTGCCAGCAGCCAAGAAGGCGTGAAAGGGACTTGGGGACGAGAGACCCAGTACTTC,CASSQEGVKGTWGRETQYF
NA,TRBV27,TRBJ1-1,NA,TGTGCCAGCAGTTTTGCCCCCCAGGGATTCACTGAAGCTTTCTTT,CASSFAPQGFTEAFF
NA,TRBV19,TRBJ1-3,TRBD1,TGTGCCAGTGTGGGACAGGGGATCTCTGGAAACACCATATATTTT,CASVGQGISGNTIYF
NA,TRBV7-2,TRBJ2-3,NA,TGTGCCAGCAGCTTAGCGCCATCTAGCACAGATACGCAGTATTTT,CASSLAPSSTDTQYF
NA,TRBV19,TRBJ2-5,NA,TGTGCCAGTAGTATAGCGGGCCAAGAGACCCAGTACTTC,CASSIAGQETQYF
NA,TRBV9,TRBJ1-4,NA,TGTGCCAGCAGCGTACAAAGTAATGAAAAACTGTTTTTT,CASSVQSNEKLFF
NA,TRBV7-2,TRBJ1-4,NA,TGTGCCAGCAGCTTTGGGGGGATCCATGAAAAACTGTTTTTT,CASSFGGIHEKLFF